Shown below are 2 T cell receptor beta chains from a single sample sequenced in a study of cytotoxic CD8 clonotypes in ibrutinib-treated CLL. The repertoire was sequenced with immunoSEQ multiplex PCR; TCRdb's copy has only in-frame clones and lacks some. The table has around 70,000 clones, 75% to 95% seen once. The sequencing here drew on PBMCs, taken after 12 months of ibrutinib treatment. The receptors were gathered from a human donor with chronic lymphocytic leukemia.

The J gene is TRBJ2-7, the V gene TRBV10-3; 12 bases agree with TRBD1. The CDR3 is made up of 13 amino acids. Trimming cost V 7 bases and J 4 bases; bases outside gene matches: 2. Germline V gene data show CDR1 as ENHRY and CDR2 as SYGVKD. The CDR3 DNA is TGTGCCATCAAGGGACAGGGGGCTTACGAGCAGTACTTC. This encodes CAIKGQGAYEQYF.

CDR3 sequence: CASIERTGPNYGYTF. CDR3 nucleotide sequence: TGTGCCAGCATTGAGCGGACAGGGCCCAACTATGGCTACACCTTC. The V and J genes are TRBV6-5 and TRBJ1-2; 8 bases fit TRBD1. From germline, CDR1 is MNHEY and CDR2 SVGAGI. CDR3 length: 15 residues. J lost 2 bases, V lost 7 bases, and 9 bases had no gene match.